A single T cell receptor (beta chain) is shown here with its context. The data were taken from a study of T cell responses to AZD1222 COVID-19 vaccine. Using immunoSEQ multiplex PCR, the repertoire was profiled, and TCRdb retains in-frame clones only, with some absent. The table records about 150,000 clones, roughly 92% of them present only once. Sequences were derived from peripheral blood, sampled on day 0 of AZD1222 vaccination. This sequence was found in an adult in good health.

CDR3: CASSLVRTPNTEAFF. CDR3 sequence (DNA): TGTGCCAGCAGTTTAGTCCGGACGCCCAACACTGAAGCTTTCTTT. The chain recombines TRBV27 with TRBJ1-1; no clear D. V was pared by 2 bases and J by 2 bases, with 12 bases between. Germline CDR1 MNHEY, CDR2 SMNVEV (reference sequence). This CDR3 contains 15 residues.